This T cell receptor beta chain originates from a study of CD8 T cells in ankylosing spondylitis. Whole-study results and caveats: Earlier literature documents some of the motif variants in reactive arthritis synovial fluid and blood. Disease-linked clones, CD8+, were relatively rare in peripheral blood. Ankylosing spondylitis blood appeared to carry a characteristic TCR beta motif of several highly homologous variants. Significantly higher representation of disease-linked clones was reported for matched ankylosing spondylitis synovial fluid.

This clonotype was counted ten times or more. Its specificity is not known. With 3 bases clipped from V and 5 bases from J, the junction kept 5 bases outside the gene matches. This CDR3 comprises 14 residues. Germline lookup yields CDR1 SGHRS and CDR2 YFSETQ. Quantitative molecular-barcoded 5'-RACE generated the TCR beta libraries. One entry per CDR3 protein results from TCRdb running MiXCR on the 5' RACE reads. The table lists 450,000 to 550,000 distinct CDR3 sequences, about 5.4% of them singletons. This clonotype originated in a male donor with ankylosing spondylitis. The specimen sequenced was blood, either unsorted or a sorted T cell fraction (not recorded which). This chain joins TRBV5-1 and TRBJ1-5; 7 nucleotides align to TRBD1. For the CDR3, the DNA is TGCGCCAGCAGCTCAGGGGGGCCCCATCAGCCCCAGCATTTT. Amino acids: CASSSGGPHQPQHF.